One sample yielded the 21 T cell receptor beta chains listed below, sequenced in a study of blood T cell repertoires in COVID-19. The method was immunoSEQ multiplex PCR; TCRdb's version includes in-frame clones alone and lacks a portion of them. The sample gives 300,000 or so clones, approximately 90% of which show up once; 3% to 4.5% is in the top ten. Sequenced material: peripheral blood. Source of these receptors: a woman between 40 and 55 years old with acute or convalescent COVID-19.

V and J are TRBV4-1 and TRBJ1-1; a possible D gene is TRBD1 (5 bases). V dropped 4 bases and J dropped 8 bases, with 17 bases sitting between them. The CDR3 contains 14 residues. Germline loops: CDR1 MGHRA, CDR2 YSYEKL. The CDR3 sequence: CASSRGGGTEEAFF. CDR3 DNA sequence: TGCGCCAGCAGCCGAGGCGGGGGGACCGAGGAAGCTTTCTTT.

The chain carries TRBV27 and TRBJ2-3; 13 bases are shared with TRBD2. Germline V CDR1 and CDR2: MNHEY, SMNVEV (reference sequence). With V trimmed by 4 bases and J by 7 bases, 8 bases remained unmatched. There are 16 residues in the CDR3. The CDR3 sequence: CASSSTSGGAVNTQYF. Written as DNA, the CDR3 is TGTGCCAGCAGTTCTACTAGCGGGGGGGCTGTGAATACGCAGTATTTT.

The V gene is TRBV3-1 (or the pseudogene TRBV3-2), the J gene TRBJ1-1, with a possible D match to TRBD1 (5 bases). V was clipped by 6 bases and J by 11 bases, with 16 bases between them. The CDR3 covers 12 residues. The germline V gene has CDR1 LGHDT and CDR2 YNNKEL (reference sequence). The CDR3: CASRRGSGRAFF. The CDR3 DNA is TGTGCCAGCAGGCGAGGGTCAGGGAGGGCTTTCTTT.

This chain uses TRBV10-3 with TRBJ1-2, with D hard to call. The CDR3 consists of 14 residues. V was cut by 2 bases and J by 2 bases, with 9 bases left in between. Germline CDR1 ENHRY, CDR2 SYGVKD. CDR3 bases: TGTGCCATCAGTGAGAGAGGGCAGAACTATGGCTACACCTTC. Protein product: CAISERGQNYGYTF.

The chain couples TRBV13 to TRBJ1-5; D might be TRBD1 (6 bases). The CDR3 sequence is 15 residues long. V was clipped by 0 bases and J by 6 bases, with 12 bases between them. Germline V lookup: CDR1 PRHDT, CDR2 FYEKMQ (reference sequence). The CDR3 DNA sequence: TGTGCCAGCAGCTTAGGAACAGGGTCCACTCAGCCCCAGCATTTT. This sequence encodes CASSLGTGSTQPQHF.

The chain carries TRBV14 and TRBJ2-1; 9 nucleotides align to TRBD2. The CDR3 contains 16 residues. V trimming: 4 bases; J trimming: 8 bases; junction bases outside the gene matches: 12. Germline values: CDR1 SGHDN, CDR2 FVKESK. Here the CDR3 DNA reads TGTGCCAGCAGCCTAAGTGGGCGGGGGGGCTTCGATGAGCAGTTCTTC. It translates to CASSLSGRGGFDEQFF.

Remarks on this clone: This same CDR3 is encoded by further DNA sequences in the sample. The chain uses TRBV5-1 and TRBJ2-5, with D unresolved. V was clipped by 4 bases and J by 0 bases, with 4 bases between them. Per germline, CDR1 SGHRS and CDR2 YFSETQ. The CDR3 extends over 12 amino acids. This CDR3 reads CASSPNQETQYF. DNA for the CDR3: TGCGCCAGCAGCCCTAACCAAGAGACCCAGTACTTC.

This clone was observed once. The genes are TRBV5-4 and TRBJ2-1; 16 bases match TRBD2. The V gene's germline CDR1 is SGHNT and CDR2 YYREEE (reference sequence). The trim removed 4 bases at V and 1 base at J, leaving 8 bases unmatched. The CDR3 extends over 19 amino acids. CDR3 region: CASSLGLAGGLRSYNEQFF. The CDR3 DNA is TGTGCCAGCAGCCTGGGACTAGCGGGGGGGCTGAGGTCCTACAATGAGCAGTTCTTC.

The genes are TRBV18 and TRBJ1-2; D remains unclear. CDR3 length: 16 residues. The germline V gene encodes CDR1 KGHSH and CDR2 LQKENI. V shed 6 bases and J shed 5 bases, with 22 bases lying between them. Here the CDR3 DNA reads TGTGCCAGCTCCCCCGGACCGACTGGGAGTGGGTATGGCTACACCTTC. Translating gives CASSPGPTGSGYGYTF.

V usage is TRBV3-1 (or the pseudogene TRBV3-2) and J usage is TRBJ1-1; possibly TRBD1 for D (6 bases). The germline gives CDR1 LGHDT, CDR2 YNNKEL (reference sequence). Trimming stripped 4 bases from V and 5 bases from J, with 11 bases between. This CDR3 contains 13 residues. In DNA, the CDR3 is TGTGCCAGCAGCCGGGGGGGCAATACTGAAGCTTTCTTT. Translating it yields CASSRGGNTEAFF.

This rearrangement joins TRBV9 to TRBJ1-1, with 8 bases aligning to TRBD1. Looked up from germline, CDR1 is SGDLS and CDR2 is YYNGEE. The CDR3 consists of 14 residues. V shed 2 bases and J 4 bases; nucleotides not matched to a gene: 4. CDR3 nucleotides: TGTGCCAGCAGCGTGACAGGGGAAGTCACTGAAGCTTTCTTT. It specifies CASSVTGEVTEAFF.

The V gene is TRBV2, the J gene TRBJ1-5; D may be TRBD1 (5 bases). The ends were cut back, 5 bases at V and 0 bases at J, with 11 bases in the middle. This CDR3 is built from 15 residues. Germline V gene sequence: CDR1 SNHLY, CDR2 FYNNEI. The CDR3 DNA is TGTGCCAGCAGTTGGGACTCACCTAGCAATCAGCCCCAGCATTTT. This sequence encodes CASSWDSPSNQPQHF.

The chain links TRBV15 to TRBJ2-2; 7 positions agree with TRBD2. Germline V gives CDR1 LNHNV, CDR2 YYDKDF (reference sequence). Losses at the gene ends were 4 bases for V and 2 bases for J; bases not matched to a gene: 10. CDR3 size: 17 residues. The CDR3 nucleotides are TGTGCCACCAGCAAGGGAGGGACCTCACGAAACACCGGGGAGCTGTTTTTT. This encodes CATSKGGTSRNTGELFF.

This clone showed up just once. The V gene is TRBV29-1, the J gene TRBJ2-5, with D maybe TRBD1 (6 bases). This CDR3 region has 16 residues. From germline, CDR1 is SQVTM and CDR2 ANQGSEA. Deletions cut 0 bases from V and 5 bases from J, with 19 bases between. CDR3 loop: CSVEDLGQWVGETQYF. CDR3 bases: TGCAGCGTTGAAGATCTGGGACAATGGGTCGGCGAGACCCAGTACTTC.

In this sample, this clone turned up once. V usage is TRBV5-6 and J usage is TRBJ1-2; 7 bases line up with TRBD1. CDR1 and CDR2 (germline): SGHDT, YYEEEE. This CDR3 contains 17 residues. The J segment lost 1 base and the V segment lost 3 bases, leaving 12 bases of the junction unmatched. This CDR3 is CASSSPNPGGHNYGYTF. In nucleotides, the CDR3 is TGTGCCAGCAGCTCTCCGAACCCAGGGGGTCATAACTATGGCTACACCTTC.

The V call is TRBV1, the J call TRBJ2-7; the D call of TRBD1 is as the table states it, not checked on the DNA. TRBV1 is annotated as a pseudogene. There are 15 residues in the CDR3. CDR3 coding DNA: TGCACCAGCAAGGGGGGAGGACAGGTTGAGGACGAGCAGTACGTC. Protein sequence: CTSKGGGQVEDEQYV.

The chain couples TRBV2 to TRBJ2-3; a possible D gene is TRBD2 (5 bases). Germline loops: CDR1 SNHLY, CDR2 FYNNEI. CDR3 size: 14 residues. The V and J ends lost 8 bases and 2 bases respectively, with 14 bases between them. In DNA form, the CDR3 reads TGTGCCAGCGGCCGGGATTCCAACACAGATACGCAGTATTTT. Protein sequence: CASGRDSNTDTQYF.

This chain joins TRBV14 and TRBJ2-1; 8 bases map to TRBD1. After removal of 2 bases from V and 3 bases from J, the junction contained 12 bases not matched to a gene. The CDR3 runs to 18 residues. Per the germline V gene, CDR1 is SGHDN and CDR2 is FVKESK. CDR3 amino acids: CASSQLPGVDRDYNEQFF. As DNA, the CDR3 is TGTGCCAGCAGCCAACTCCCCGGCGTGGACAGGGACTACAATGAGCAGTTCTTC. The whole variable domain, filled in from reference TRBV14 and TRBJ2-1, reads EAGVTQFPSHSVIEKGQTVTLRCDPISGHDNLYWYRRVMGKEIKFLLHFVKESKQDESGMPNNRFLAERTGGTYSTLKVQPAELEDSGVYFCASSQLPGVDRDYNEQFFGPGTRLTVL.

On this clone: The sample carries other DNA sequences with the same CDR3. The chain links TRBV6-5 to TRBJ1-1; D gene uncertain. Germline CDR1 MNHEY, CDR2 SVGAGI. V was clipped by 6 bases and J by 3 bases, with 5 bases between them. The CDR3 contains 11 residues. In DNA, the CDR3 is TGTGCCAGCAGGCGGGACACTGAAGCTTTCTTT. It yields the protein CASRRDTEAFF.

The chain carries TRBV9 and TRBJ2-5; D is unclear. Germline V CDR1 and CDR2: SGDLS, YYNGEE. V was pared by 4 bases and J by 4 bases, with 11 bases between. The CDR3 contains 13 residues. The chain's CDR3 is CASSSLVGETQYF. The CDR3 region has the DNA TGTGCCAGCAGCTCCCTAGTCGGAGAGACCCAGTACTTC. Full variable domain (rest looked up from reference TRBV9 and TRBJ2-5): DSGVTQTPKHLITATGQRVTLRCSPRSGDLSVYWYQQSLDQGLQFLIQYYNGEERAKGNILERFSAQQFPDLHSELNLSSLELGDSALYFCASSSLVGETQYFGPGTRLLVL.

The chain has TRBV18 and TRBJ2-3; 8 nucleotides match TRBD1. This CDR3 comprises 16 residues. Germline CDR1 and CDR2: KGHSH and LQKENI. Losses at the gene ends were 0 bases for V and 2 bases for J; bases not matched to a gene: 4. The CDR3, as DNA: TGTGCCAGCTCACCACCGAAGACAGGGGTCACAGATACGCAGTATTTT. This translates into CASSPPKTGVTDTQYF. The full variable domain, its missing parts supplied by reference TRBV18 and TRBJ2-3, is NAGVMQNPRHLVRRRGQEARLRCSPMKGHSHVYWYRQLPEEGLKFMVYLQKENIIDESGMPKERFSAEFPKEGPSILRIQQVVRGDSAAYFCASSPPKTGVTDTQYFGPGTRLTVL.